Presented here are 4 T cell receptor beta chains from one specimen sequenced in a study of blood T cell repertoires in COVID-19. Only in-frame clones appear in the TCRdb table, and some are missing; sequencing was by immunoSEQ multiplex PCR. The repertoire holds about 160,000 clones, with 83% as singletons. Sequencing was performed on PBMCs or T cells enriched from blood (not recorded which). These receptors originate from a woman aged 45-65 years in a cohort exposed to, infected with or recovered from COVID-19 (not recorded which).

This clone appeared a single time. This rearrangement joins TRBV4-3 to TRBJ2-1; TRBD2 is a possible D gene (7 bases). Deletions cut 4 bases from V and 4 bases from J, with 23 bases between. This CDR3 comprises 18 residues. Per the germline V gene, CDR1 is LGHNA and CDR2 is YSLEER. The CDR3 is CASSPGPLTGGTYNEQFF. For the CDR3, the DNA is TGCGCCAGCAGCCCCGGACCCTTGACGGGGGGCACTTACAATGAGCAGTTCTTC.

The chain carries TRBV7-9 and TRBJ1-5; TRBD1 aligns across 9 bases. V trimming: 5 bases; J trimming: 6 bases; junction bases outside the gene matches: 11. The CDR3 loop spans 16 amino acids. CDR1 is SEHNR and CDR2 is FQNEAQ in the germline V gene (reference sequence). The CDR3 nucleotides are TGTGCCAGCAGCCCACAACCTGGGACAGGGAGTCAGCCCCAGCATTTT. This encodes CASSPQPGTGSQPQHF.

The chain joins TRBV5-1 to TRBJ2-7; 8 bases align to TRBD2. CDR1 is SGHRS, CDR2 YFSETQ, per germline. The length of the CDR3 is 13 residues. V lost 5 bases, J lost 5 bases, and 6 bases stayed unmatched. DNA for the CDR3: TGCGCCAGCAGGCCCGGGGGGGCTGACGAGCAGTACTTC. It specifies CASRPGGADEQYF.

The chain recombines TRBV2 with TRBJ2-2; the D is unclear. The CDR3 is 12 amino acids. V was clipped by 4 bases and J by 6 bases, with 6 bases between them. Germline V lookup: CDR1 SNHLY, CDR2 FYNNEI. CDR3 coding DNA: TGTGCCAGCAGTGTTGAGCCCGGGGAGCTGTTTTTT. Translated: CASSVEPGELFF.